The present entry profiles one T cell receptor (beta chain) with its context. This CDR3 spans 15 amino acids. The sample originates from a study of blood T cell repertoires in COVID-19. Data came from immunoSEQ multiplex PCR; TCRdb stores just in-frame clones and leaves some out. In the table there are around 300,000 clones, 85% of which are singletons. This sequence originates from a human donor in a cohort sampled during active COVID-19. The genes are TRBV21-1 and TRBJ2-3; no DNA check was done on the table's D call, TRBD1. TRBV21-1 is labeled a pseudogene. The source material was peripheral blood. The CDR3, as DNA: TGTGCCAGCAGCAAAGTGAGGACATCCACAGATACGCAGTATTTT. This encodes CASSKVRTSTDTQYF.